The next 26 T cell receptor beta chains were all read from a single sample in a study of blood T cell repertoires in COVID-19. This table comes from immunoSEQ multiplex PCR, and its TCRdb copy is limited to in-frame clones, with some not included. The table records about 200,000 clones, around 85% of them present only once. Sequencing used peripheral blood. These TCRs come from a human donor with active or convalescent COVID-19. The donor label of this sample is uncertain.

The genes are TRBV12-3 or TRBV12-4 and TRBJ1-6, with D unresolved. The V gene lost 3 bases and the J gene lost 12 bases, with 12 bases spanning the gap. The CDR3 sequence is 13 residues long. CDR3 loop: CASSFEGRRPLHF. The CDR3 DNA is TGTGCCAGCAGTTTTGAGGGAAGAAGACCCCTCCACTTT.

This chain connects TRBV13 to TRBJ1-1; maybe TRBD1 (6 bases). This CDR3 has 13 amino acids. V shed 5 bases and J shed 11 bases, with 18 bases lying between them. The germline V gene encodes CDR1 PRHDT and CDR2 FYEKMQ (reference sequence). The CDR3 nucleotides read TGTGCCAGCAGCCAGACGGCAGGGGATTGGGCTTTCTTT. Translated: CASSQTAGDWAFF.

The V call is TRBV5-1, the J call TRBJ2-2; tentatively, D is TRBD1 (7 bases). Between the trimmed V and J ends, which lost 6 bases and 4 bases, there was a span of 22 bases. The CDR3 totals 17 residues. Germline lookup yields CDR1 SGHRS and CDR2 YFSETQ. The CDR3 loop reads CASKIGGGGFSTGELFF. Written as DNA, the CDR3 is TGCGCCAGCAAAATCGGAGGGGGCGGATTTAGCACCGGGGAGCTGTTTTTT.

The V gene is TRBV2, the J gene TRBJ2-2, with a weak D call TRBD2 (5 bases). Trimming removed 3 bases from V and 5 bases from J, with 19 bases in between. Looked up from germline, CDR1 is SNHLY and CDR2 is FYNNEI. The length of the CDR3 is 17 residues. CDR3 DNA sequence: TGTGCCAGCAGTGAGGTTTTCCGGACGCTAGCTACCGGGGAGCTGTTTTTT. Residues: CASSEVFRTLATGELFF. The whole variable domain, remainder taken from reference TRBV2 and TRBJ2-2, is EPEVTQTPSHQVTQMGQEVILRCVPISNHLYFYWYRQILGQKVEFLVSFYNNEISEKSEIFDDQFSVERPDGSNFTLKIRSTKLEDSAMYFCASSEVFRTLATGELFFGEGSRLTVL.

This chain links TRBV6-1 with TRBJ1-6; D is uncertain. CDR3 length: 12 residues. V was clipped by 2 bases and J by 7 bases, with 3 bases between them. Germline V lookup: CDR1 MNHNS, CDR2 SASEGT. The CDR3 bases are TGTGCCAGCAGTGAATCGAATTCACCCCTCCACTTT. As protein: CASSESNSPLHF.

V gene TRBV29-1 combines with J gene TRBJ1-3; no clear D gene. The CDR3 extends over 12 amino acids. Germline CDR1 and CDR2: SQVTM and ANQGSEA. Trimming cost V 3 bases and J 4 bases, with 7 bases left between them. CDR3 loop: CSVEIGGNTIYF. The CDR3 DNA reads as TGCAGCGTTGAGATTGGCGGAAACACCATATATTTT.

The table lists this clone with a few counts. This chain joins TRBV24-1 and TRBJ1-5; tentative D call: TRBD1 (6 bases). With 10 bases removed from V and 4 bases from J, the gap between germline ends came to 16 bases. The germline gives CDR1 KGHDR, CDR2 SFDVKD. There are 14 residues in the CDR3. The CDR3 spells CATSGQGSNQPQHF. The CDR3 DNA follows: TGTGCCACGTCCGGGCAGGGGAGTAATCAGCCCCAGCATTTT.

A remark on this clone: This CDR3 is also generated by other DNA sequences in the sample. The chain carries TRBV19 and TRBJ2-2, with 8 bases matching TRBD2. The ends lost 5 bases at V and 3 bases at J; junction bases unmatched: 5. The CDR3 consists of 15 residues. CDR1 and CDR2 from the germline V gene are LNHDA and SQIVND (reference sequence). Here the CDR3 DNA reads TGTGCCAGTAGTCCAGCGGGAGCGTACACCGGGGAGCTGTTTTTT. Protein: CASSPAGAYTGELFF.

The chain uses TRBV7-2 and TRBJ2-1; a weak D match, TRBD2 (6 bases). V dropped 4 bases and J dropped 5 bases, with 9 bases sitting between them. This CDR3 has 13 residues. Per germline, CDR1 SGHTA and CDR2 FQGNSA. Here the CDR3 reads CASSYWGDNEQFF. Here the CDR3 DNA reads TGTGCCAGCAGCTATTGGGGGGACAATGAGCAGTTCTTC.

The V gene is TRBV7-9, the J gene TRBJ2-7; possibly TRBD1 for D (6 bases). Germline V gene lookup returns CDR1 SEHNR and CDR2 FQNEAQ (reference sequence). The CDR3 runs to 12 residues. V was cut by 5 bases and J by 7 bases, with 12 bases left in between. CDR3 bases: TGTGCCAGCAGCGGGCAGGGGCCGGAGCAGTACTTC. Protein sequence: CASSGQGPEQYF. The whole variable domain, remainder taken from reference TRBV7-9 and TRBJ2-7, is DTGVSQNPRHKITKRGQNVTFRCDPISEHNRLYWYRQTLGQGPEFLTYFQNEAQLEKSRLLSDRFSAERPKGSFSTLEIQRTEQGDSAMYLCASSGQGPEQYFGPGTRLTVT.

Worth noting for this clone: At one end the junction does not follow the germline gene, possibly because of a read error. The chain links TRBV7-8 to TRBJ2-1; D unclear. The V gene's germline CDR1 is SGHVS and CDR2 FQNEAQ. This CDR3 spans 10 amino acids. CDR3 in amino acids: CASSASYHIF. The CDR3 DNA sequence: TGTGCCAGCAGCGCCAGTTACCATATCTTC.

CDR3 DNA: TGTGCCAGCAGGAGAGGACAGGGGTTTGGAAACACCATATATTTT. Translating gives CASRRGQGFGNTIYF. The chain has TRBV27 and TRBJ1-3; 9 nucleotides match TRBD1. J lost 3 bases, V lost 6 bases, and 6 bases had no gene match. This CDR3 is built from 15 residues. CDR1 and CDR2 (germline): MNHEY, SMNVEV (reference sequence).

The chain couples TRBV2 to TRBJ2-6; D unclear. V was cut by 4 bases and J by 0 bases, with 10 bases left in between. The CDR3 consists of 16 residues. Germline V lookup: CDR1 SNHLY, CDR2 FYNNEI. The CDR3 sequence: CASSAGRSSGANVLTF. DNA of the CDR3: TGTGCCAGCAGTGCGGGTAGGTCCTCTGGGGCCAACGTCCTGACTTTC.

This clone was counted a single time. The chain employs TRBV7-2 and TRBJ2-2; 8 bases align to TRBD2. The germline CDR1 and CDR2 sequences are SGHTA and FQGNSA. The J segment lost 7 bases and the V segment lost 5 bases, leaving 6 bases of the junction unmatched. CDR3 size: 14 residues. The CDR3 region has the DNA TGTGCCAGCAGCCCACCGGGGGGGAACGGGGAGCTGTTTTTT. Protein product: CASSPPGGNGELFF. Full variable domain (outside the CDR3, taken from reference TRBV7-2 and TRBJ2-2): GAGVSQSPSNKVTEKGKDVELRCDPISGHTALYWYRQSLGQGLEFLIYFQGNSAPDKSGLPSDRFSAERTGGSVSTLTIQRTQQEDSAVYLCASSPPGGNGELFFGEGSRLTVL.

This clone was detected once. The CDR3 is CATSSERNTEAFF. CDR3 nucleotide sequence: TGTGCCACCAGCAGTGAGAGGAACACTGAAGCTTTCTTT. This chain connects TRBV15 to TRBJ1-1; D call uncertain. The CDR3 extends over 13 amino acids. Trimming took off 3 bases at V and 1 base at J, with 6 bases between the two ends. Germline CDR1 reads LNHNV; CDR2 reads YYDKDF (reference sequence).

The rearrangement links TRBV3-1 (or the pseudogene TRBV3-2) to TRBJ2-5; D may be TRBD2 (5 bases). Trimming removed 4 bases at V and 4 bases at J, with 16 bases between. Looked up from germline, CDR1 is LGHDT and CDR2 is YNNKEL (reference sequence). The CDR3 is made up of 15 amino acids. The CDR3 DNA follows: TGTGCCAGCAGCCCCACTAGAAGTAGAGGAGAGACCCAGTACTTC. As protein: CASSPTRSRGETQYF.

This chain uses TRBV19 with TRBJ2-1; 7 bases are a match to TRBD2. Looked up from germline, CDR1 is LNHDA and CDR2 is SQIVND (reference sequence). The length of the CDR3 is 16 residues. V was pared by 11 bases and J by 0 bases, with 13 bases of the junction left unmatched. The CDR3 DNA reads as TGTGCCGCTGGTGGGGTCTGGGGGGGCTCCTACAATGAGCAGTTCTTC. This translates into CAAGGVWGGSYNEQFF.

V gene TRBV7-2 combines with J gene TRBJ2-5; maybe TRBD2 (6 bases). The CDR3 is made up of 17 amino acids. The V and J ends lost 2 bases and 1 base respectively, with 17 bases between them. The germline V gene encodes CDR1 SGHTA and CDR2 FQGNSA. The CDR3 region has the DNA TGTGCCAGCAGCTTAATGGGTTCGGGCGGGGTCCAAGAGACCCAGTACTTC. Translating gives CASSLMGSGGVQETQYF. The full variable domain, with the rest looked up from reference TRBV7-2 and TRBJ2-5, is GAGVSQSPSNKVTEKGKDVELRCDPISGHTALYWYRQSLGQGLEFLIYFQGNSAPDKSGLPSDRFSAERTGGSVSTLTIQRTQQEDSAVYLCASSLMGSGGVQETQYFGPGTRLLVL.

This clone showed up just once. CDR3 in amino acids: CASSLSGYGYTF. The CDR3 DNA sequence: TGTGCCAGCAGCTTATCCGGGTATGGCTACACCTTC. The rearrangement joins TRBV5-5 to TRBJ1-2; the D is unclear. The V end lost 2 bases, the J end lost 5 bases, and 7 bases lay between the germline ends. Germline CDR1 SGHKS, CDR2 YYEKEE (reference sequence). The CDR3 contains 12 residues.

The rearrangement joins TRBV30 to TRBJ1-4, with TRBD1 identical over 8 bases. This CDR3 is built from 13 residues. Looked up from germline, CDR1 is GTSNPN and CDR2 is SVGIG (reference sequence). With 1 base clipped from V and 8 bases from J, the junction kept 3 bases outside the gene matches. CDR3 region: CAWSADRGEKLFF. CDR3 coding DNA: TGTGCCTGGAGTGCCGACAGGGGCGAAAAACTGTTTTTT.

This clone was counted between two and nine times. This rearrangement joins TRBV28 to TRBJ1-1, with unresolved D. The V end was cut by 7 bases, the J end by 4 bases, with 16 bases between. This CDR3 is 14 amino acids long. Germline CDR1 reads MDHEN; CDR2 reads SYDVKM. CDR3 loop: CASTPSGGGTEAFF. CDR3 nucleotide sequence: TGTGCCAGCACTCCTTCGGGCGGAGGCACTGAAGCTTTCTTT. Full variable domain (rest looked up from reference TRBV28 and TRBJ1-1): DVKVTQSSRYLVKRTGEKVFLECVQDMDHENMFWYRQDPGLGLRLIYFSYDVKMKEKGDIPEGYSVSREKKERFSLILESASTNQTSMYLCASTPSGGGTEAFFGQGTRLTVV.

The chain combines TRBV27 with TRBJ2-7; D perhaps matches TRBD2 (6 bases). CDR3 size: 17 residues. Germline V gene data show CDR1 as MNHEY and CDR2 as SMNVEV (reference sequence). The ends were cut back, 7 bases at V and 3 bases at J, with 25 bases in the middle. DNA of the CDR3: TGTGCCAGCACCCGGTACGGGGGAAGCGGATCTAGCTACGAGCAGTACTTC. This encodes CASTRYGGSGSSYEQYF.

CDR3 DNA: TGTGCCAGCGGTGACAGGGCAATTTCCTACGAGCAGTACTTC. Protein product: CASGDRAISYEQYF. V and J are TRBV3-1 (or the pseudogene TRBV3-2) and TRBJ2-7; 7 bases align to TRBD1. In germline, CDR1 is LGHDT, CDR2 YNNKEL (reference sequence). With 8 bases clipped from V and 1 base from J, the junction kept 8 bases outside the gene matches. This CDR3 has 14 amino acids.

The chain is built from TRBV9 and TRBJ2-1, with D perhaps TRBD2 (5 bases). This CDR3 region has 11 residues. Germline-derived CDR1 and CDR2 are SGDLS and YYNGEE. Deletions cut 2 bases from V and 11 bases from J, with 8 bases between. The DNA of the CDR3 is TGTGCCAGCAGCGTGGGGAGTAAGCAGTTCTTC. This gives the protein CASSVGSKQFF.

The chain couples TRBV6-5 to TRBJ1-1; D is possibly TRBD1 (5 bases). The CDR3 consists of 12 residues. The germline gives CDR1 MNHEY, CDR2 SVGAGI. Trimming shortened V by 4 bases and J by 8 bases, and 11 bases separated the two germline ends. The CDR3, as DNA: TGTGCCAGCAGTTCCTCGGGGCTAGAAGCTTTCTTT. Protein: CASSSSGLEAFF.

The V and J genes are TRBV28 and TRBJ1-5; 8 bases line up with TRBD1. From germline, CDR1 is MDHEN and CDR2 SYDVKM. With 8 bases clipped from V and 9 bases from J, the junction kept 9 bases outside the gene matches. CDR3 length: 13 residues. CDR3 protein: CASGTGWDGPQHF. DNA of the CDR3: TGTGCCAGCGGGACAGGTTGGGATGGGCCCCAGCATTTT.